This T cell receptor (beta chain) originates from a study of blood T cell repertoires in COVID-19. About the study: T cells, B-cell-depleted T cells, or PBMCs supplied cDNA or gDNA.

Sequencing was performed with immunoSEQ multiplex PCR; in TCRdb, only in-frame clones are kept and a portion is missing. Of approximately 300,000 clones in the sample, 90% are singletons; the top ten hold around 2.5%. Those enrolled, adults aged 18 to 89 years, came from 24 US areas. Grouping used clinical history reported by participants in a survey and questionnaire. Cohort 3 donors were reported recovered after two negative PCRs, clearance, or symptom resolution. This CDR3 contains 15 residues. J gave up 3 bases and V 3 bases, and 5 bases lay outside the gene matches. Germline V gene data show CDR1 as LGHNA and CDR2 as YSLEER.

The V call is TRBV4-3, the J call TRBJ2-7; 10 bases align to TRBD1. The material sequenced was PBMCs or T cells enriched from blood (not recorded which). This receptor was identified in a man aged 55 to 70 who had recovered from COVID-19. The CDR3 coding sequence is TGCGCCAGCAGCCAGGGGACAGGGGCACTCTACGAGCAGTACTTC. Translating gives CASSQGTGALYEQYF.